These 26 T cell receptor beta chains originate from one sample sequenced in a study of PD-1 blockade in classical Hodgkin lymphoma. Here immunoSEQ multiplex PCR was the method, and the copy in TCRdb shows in-frame clones only, minus some. The sample contains 90,000 to 120,000 clones, 70% to 90% of which appear only once. Each patient experienced a relapse that followed autologous stem cell transplantation, and brentuximab vedotin exposure varied. The sequencing here drew on peripheral blood mononuclear cells (PBMCs), taken before the second cycle of nivolumab. The receptors come from a human donor with classical Hodgkin lymphoma.

The V and J genes are TRBV20-1 and TRBJ2-7; a possible D gene is TRBD2 (5 bases). V was trimmed by 5 bases and J by 3 bases, leaving 8 bases between them. Germline CDR1 is DFQATT and CDR2 is SNEGSKA (reference sequence). CDR3 length equals 11 residues. The CDR3 DNA is TGCAGTGCTTACGACTACTACGAGCAGTACTTC. It encodes CSAYDYYEQYF.

In this sample, this clone turned up once. V is TRBV11-2 and J is TRBJ2-7; 11 bases fit TRBD2. V gave up 3 bases and J gave up 2 bases; unmatched junction bases: 9. Germline CDR1 is SGHAT and CDR2 is FQNNGV. The CDR3 length is 17 residues. The CDR3 DNA follows: TGTGCCAGCAGCTTCCCCATTAGCGGGAGGGGGACCTACGAGCAGTACTTC. Protein sequence: CASSFPISGRGTYEQYF.

The chain links TRBV19 to TRBJ2-5; D might be TRBD1 (5 bases). Germline CDR1 is LNHDA and CDR2 is SQIVND (reference sequence). The CDR3 is made up of 17 amino acids. With 4 bases removed from V and 0 bases from J, the gap between germline ends came to 18 bases. CDR3 protein: CASSTTTYQGYQETQYF. CDR3 bases: TGTGCCAGTAGTACCACAACGTACCAGGGATACCAAGAGACCCAGTACTTC.

The rearrangement uses TRBV7-6 and TRBJ2-7; D is uncertain. Germline CDR1 reads SGHVS; CDR2 reads FNYEAQ. This CDR3 has 13 amino acids. Trimming removed 5 bases at V and 0 bases at J, with 8 bases between. The CDR3 reads CASSQQFSYEQYF. CDR3 DNA sequence: TGTGCCAGCAGCCAACAGTTCTCCTACGAGCAGTACTTC. Full variable domain (missing parts from reference TRBV7-6 and TRBJ2-7): GAGVSQSPRYKVTKRGQDVALRCDPISGHVSLYWYRQALGQGPEFLTYFNYEAQQDKSGLPNDRFSAERPEGSISTLTIQRTEQRDSAMYRCASSQQFSYEQYFGPGTRLTVT.

The chain is built from TRBV18 and TRBJ2-3, with D possibly being TRBD1 or TRBD2 (5 bases each). The germline gives CDR1 KGHSH, CDR2 LQKENI. V lost 3 bases to trimming and J lost 1 base, with 8 bases between them. This CDR3 region has 14 residues. The CDR3 DNA reads TGTGCCAGCTCACCGTTGGGGGGCACAGATACGCAGTATTTT. Amino acid sequence: CASSPLGGTDTQYF.

The chain is built from TRBV15 and TRBJ2-3, with D maybe TRBD2 (6 bases). CDR3 length: 14 residues. The V end lost 3 bases, the J end lost 1 base, and 8 bases lay between the germline ends. Germline V gene lookup returns CDR1 LNHNV and CDR2 YYDKDF (reference sequence). The DNA of the CDR3 is TGTGCCACCAGCAGTACGGGGGGCACAGATACGCAGTATTTT. Encoded protein: CATSSTGGTDTQYF.

The rearrangement joins TRBV6-6 to TRBJ2-1; tentative D call: TRBD2 (5 bases). CDR3 length: 14 residues. Germline V gene sequence: CDR1 MNHNY, CDR2 SVGAGI (reference sequence). Trimming cost V 8 bases and J 0 bases, with 11 bases left between them. For the CDR3, the DNA is TGTGCCAGCCTTAGTAGCGACTCCTACAATGAGCAGTTCTTC. It codes for CASLSSDSYNEQFF.

This chain joins TRBV2 and TRBJ2-1; no firm D call. V was cut by 4 bases and J by 10 bases, with 8 bases left in between. The CDR3 has 11 residues. Germline V gene data show CDR1 as SNHLY and CDR2 as FYNNEI. The CDR3 reads CASSVVDEQFF. CDR3 nucleotides: TGTGCCAGCAGTGTCGTCGACGAGCAGTTCTTC. The full variable domain, its missing parts supplied by reference TRBV2 and TRBJ2-1, is EPEVTQTPSHQVTQMGQEVILRCVPISNHLYFYWYRQILGQKVEFLVSFYNNEISEKSEIFDDQFSVERPDGSNFTLKIRSTKLEDSAMYFCASSVVDEQFFGPGTRLTVL.

The V call is TRBV4-3, the J call TRBJ2-7; unclear D gene. CDR1 and CDR2 from the germline V gene are LGHNA and YSLEER. V lost 1 base and J 2 bases, leaving 9 bases between the germline ends. The CDR3 has 14 residues. The CDR3 region is CASSQGPRAYEQYF. DNA for the CDR3: TGCGCCAGCAGCCAAGGTCCCAGAGCCTACGAGCAGTACTTC.

This chain joins TRBV28 and TRBJ2-1, with 13 bases fitting TRBD2. Germline CDR1 is MDHEN and CDR2 is SYDVKM. The CDR3 extends over 16 amino acids. Germline trimming cut 5 bases from V and 6 bases from J; bases unmatched to any gene: 7. The CDR3 reads CASSTITSGRGNEQFF. The CDR3 DNA is TGTGCCAGCAGTACGATAACTAGCGGGAGGGGCAATGAGCAGTTCTTC.

The rearrangement uses TRBV14 and TRBJ1-3; 8 bases are shared with TRBD1. V dropped 1 base and J dropped 1; count of bases not matched to a gene: 12. Germline V lookup: CDR1 SGHDN, CDR2 FVKESK. This CDR3 spans 19 amino acids. CDR3 DNA sequence: TGTGCCAGCAGCCAAGGTTGGGGCCTGGACAGGGCGTCTGGAAACACCATATATTTT. Translating gives CASSQGWGLDRASGNTIYF.

The table lists this clone with a few counts. This chain joins TRBV6-1 and TRBJ1-1; TRBD1 matches 7 bases. Losses at the gene ends were 6 bases for V and 8 bases for J; bases not matched to a gene: 6. Germline CDR1 reads MNHNS; CDR2 reads SASEGT. This CDR3 is 12 amino acids long. DNA for the CDR3: TGTGCCAGCAGCGGACAGGTCCCAGAAGCTTTCTTT. It codes for CASSGQVPEAFF.

The chain uses TRBV5-1 and TRBJ2-1, with 8 bases fitting TRBD2. This CDR3 has 15 residues. Germline loops: CDR1 SGHRS, CDR2 YFSETQ. V shed 0 bases and J 7 bases; nucleotides not matched to a gene: 6. CDR3 sequence reads: CASSLELAETNEQFF. Written as DNA, the CDR3 is TGCGCCAGCAGCTTGGAACTAGCGGAGACAAATGAGCAGTTCTTC. Full variable domain (missing parts from reference TRBV5-1 and TRBJ2-1): KAGVTQTPRYLIKTRGQQVTLSCSPISGHRSVSWYQQTPGQGLQFLFEYFSETQRNKGNFPGRFSGRQFSNSRSEMNVSTLELGDSALYLCASSLELAETNEQFFGPGTRLTVL.

V is TRBV6-5 and J is TRBJ2-5; 8 bases agree with TRBD2. V shed 7 bases and J 5 bases; nucleotides not matched to a gene: 9. CDR1 and CDR2 from the germline V gene are MNHEY and SVGAGI. The CDR3 totals 14 residues. CDR3 nucleotide sequence: TGTGCCAGCACCCTAACGGGAGGGTGGGAGACCCAGTACTTC. Protein sequence: CASTLTGGWETQYF.

The chain combines TRBV10-3 with TRBJ2-5; D not resolved. The germline V and J ends were trimmed by 1 base and 5 bases, with 5 bases remaining between them. In germline, CDR1 is ENHRY, CDR2 SYGVKD. CDR3 length: 12 residues. In nucleotides, the CDR3 is TGTGCCATCAGTGAGTTTGCGGAGACCCAGTACTTC. Translated, it gives CAISEFAETQYF.

The chain combines TRBV30 with TRBJ2-1; D call uncertain. CDR1 GTSNPN and CDR2 SVGIG come from the germline V gene (reference sequence). Trimming removed 2 bases at V and 9 bases at J, with 8 bases between. This CDR3 contains 11 residues. CDR3 bases: TGTGCCTGGAGTCCGGCCAGTGAGCAGTTCTTC. Translation: CAWSPASEQFF.

This chain links TRBV20-1 with TRBJ2-2; D is perhaps TRBD1 (6 bases). The CDR3 contains 11 residues. V was trimmed by 6 bases and J by 7 bases, leaving 9 bases between them. Germline-derived CDR1 and CDR2 are DFQATT and SNEGSKA (reference sequence). The CDR3 sequence: CSAPRGGELFF. The CDR3, as DNA: TGCAGTGCCCCCAGGGGCGGGGAGCTGTTTTTT.

This chain uses TRBV5-1 with TRBJ2-3; D gene ambiguous. V was clipped by 0 bases and J by 1 base, with 9 bases between them. CDR3 length equals 15 residues. CDR1 and CDR2 (germline): SGHRS, YFSETQ. The CDR3 spells CASSLALQGTDTQYF. CDR3 DNA: TGCGCCAGCAGCTTGGCACTTCAGGGCACAGATACGCAGTATTTT.

Here the CDR3 reads CASSHGLAGGLRQFF. CDR3 nucleotides: TGTGCCAGCAGCCACGGACTAGCGGGAGGGCTCAGGCAGTTCTTC. This chain links TRBV27 with TRBJ2-1, with 15 positions matching TRBD2. CDR3 length equals 15 residues. V lost 6 bases, J lost 12 bases, and 9 bases stayed unmatched. Germline-derived CDR1 and CDR2 are MNHEY and SMNVEV (reference sequence).

The rearrangement uses TRBV6-4 and TRBJ2-1, with D possibly matching TRBD1 (6 bases). V was clipped by 4 bases and J by 3 bases, with 13 bases between them. The CDR3 covers 15 residues. The V gene's germline CDR1 is MRHNA and CDR2 SNTAGT. The CDR3 coding sequence is TGTGCCAGCAGTGGGGGGCCAGGGGACTACAATGAGCAGTTCTTC. Protein sequence: CASSGGPGDYNEQFF.

This chain uses TRBV5-8 with TRBJ1-4, with TRBD1 matching over 8 bases. Germline lookup yields CDR1 SGHTS and CDR2 YDEGEE. Losses at the gene ends were 0 bases for V and 8 bases for J; bases not matched to a gene: 12. This CDR3 has 17 residues. CDR3 bases: TGTGCCAGCAGCTTGGAACCGACAGGGGTCCTCGGGGAAAAACTGTTTTTT. Amino acids: CASSLEPTGVLGEKLFF. The whole variable domain, filled in from reference TRBV5-8 and TRBJ1-4, reads EAGVTQSPTHLIKTRGQQATLRCSPISGHTSVYWYQQALGLGLQFLLWYDEGEERNRGNFPPRFSGRQFPNYSSELNVNALELEDSALYLCASSLEPTGVLGEKLFFGSGTQLSVL.

This rearrangement joins TRBV28 to TRBJ2-7; 7 bases line up with TRBD1. The length of the CDR3 is 15 residues. The germline gives CDR1 MDHEN, CDR2 SYDVKM. The trim removed 6 bases at V and 4 bases at J, leaving 12 bases unmatched. The CDR3 sequence is CASRSLQGIWYEQYF. In DNA, the CDR3 is TGTGCCAGCAGGTCTCTACAGGGGATTTGGTACGAGCAGTACTTC.

The rearrangement uses TRBV19 and TRBJ2-2; D may be TRBD1 (6 bases). The CDR3 is made up of 14 amino acids. Trimming cost V 7 bases and J 7 bases, with 16 bases left between them. Germline lookup yields CDR1 LNHDA and CDR2 SQIVND (reference sequence). CDR3 residues: CASTTAGEVGELFF. CDR3 nucleotide sequence: TGTGCCAGTACCACCGCAGGGGAAGTCGGGGAGCTGTTTTTT.

The chain is built from TRBV19 and TRBJ1-5; D is unresolved. The CDR3 runs 12 residues. Per germline, CDR1 LNHDA and CDR2 SQIVND (reference sequence). Trimming shortened V by 5 bases and J by 6 bases, and 8 bases separated the two germline ends. CDR3 DNA sequence: TGTGCCAGTAGTTTGGGGTTTCAGCCCCAGCATTTT. Protein: CASSLGFQPQHF.

The genes are TRBV28 and TRBJ2-2, with 10 bases identical to TRBD1. The V gene end was trimmed by 2 bases and the J gene end by 6 bases; junction bases not matched to a gene: 3. Germline assignment: CDR1 MDHEN and CDR2 SYDVKM. CDR3 size: 15 residues. CDR3 in amino acids: CASSLPGQGSGELFF. The CDR3 bases are TGTGCCAGCAGTTTACCGGGACAGGGGTCCGGGGAGCTGTTTTTT.

The V call is TRBV6-5, the J call TRBJ1-1; a possible D gene is TRBD1 (5 bases). Per the germline V gene, CDR1 is MNHEY and CDR2 is SVGAGI. The CDR3 is 14 residues long. Trimming cost V 5 bases and J 2 bases, with 12 bases left between them. In DNA form, the CDR3 reads TGTGCCAGCAGTGAAGTGGGGGTTAACACTGAAGCTTTCTTT. Translation: CASSEVGVNTEAFF.